This entry lists 26 T cell receptor beta chains sequenced from one sample in a study of response to subunit inactivated influenza vaccine. One entry per CDR3 protein, called by TCRdb with MiXCR from the RT-PCR reads. Altogether about 240,000 distinct CDR3 sequences are present, 12% being singletons, with the ten largest covering 7.5% to 10%. The sample consisted of non-naive T cells sorted from PBMCs, taken approximately 15 days before vaccination. The origin of the receptors is a man in his forties or fifties who received an inactivated influenza vaccine.

This clonotype was found a few times. The V and J genes are TRBV7-9 and TRBJ1-2; 7 bases fit TRBD1. CDR3 length equals 13 residues. Germline V gene lookup returns CDR1 SEHNR and CDR2 FQNEAQ (reference sequence). The V and J ends lost 5 bases and 6 bases, in that order; junction bases with no gene match: 6. CDR3: CASSRQGPDGYTF. DNA for the CDR3: TGTGCCAGCAGCCGACAGGGTCCCGATGGCTACACCTTC. Supplemented by reference TRBV7-9 and TRBJ1-2, the full variable domain reads DTGVSQNPRHKITKRGQNVTFRCDPISEHNRLYWYRQTLGQGPEFLTYFQNEAQLEKSRLLSDRFSAERPKGSFSTLEIQRTEQGDSAMYLCASSRQGPDGYTFGSGTRLTVV.

At least ten counts were recorded for this clonotype. The rearrangement joins TRBV5-4 to TRBJ2-3; D possibly corresponds to TRBD2 (5 bases). This CDR3 has 13 residues. Germline V CDR1 and CDR2: SGHNT, YYREEE (reference sequence). The V end lost 4 bases, the J end lost 6 bases, and 12 bases lay between the germline ends. This CDR3 reads CASSLGLADTQYF. The CDR3 nucleotides read TGTGCCAGCAGCCTCGGACTTGCCGATACGCAGTATTTT.

The chain has TRBV6-1 and TRBJ2-5; 8 bases match TRBD2. Germline CDR1 MNHNS, CDR2 SASEGT. Trimming removed 6 bases from V and 1 base from J; junction bases left unmatched: 4. The CDR3 has 14 amino acids. The DNA of the CDR3 is TGTGCCAGCAGACCGGGAGGGAGCCAAGAGACCCAGTACTTC. Its protein product is CASRPGGSQETQYF.

DNA of the CDR3: TGTGCCAGCAGCGTAGCTACGGCTAGCTGGGGTGAGCAGTTCTTC. Amino acid sequence: CASSVATASWGEQFF. The chain uses TRBV9 and TRBJ2-1; possible D gene TRBD2, 5 bases. Germline V CDR1 and CDR2: SGDLS, YYNGEE. V lost 0 bases and J 9 bases, leaving 16 bases between the germline ends. The CDR3 length is 15 residues.

This clonotype was observed at least ten times. The chain combines TRBV7-2 with TRBJ1-5; D unresolved. CDR3 length: 16 amino acids. Between the trimmed V and J ends, which lost 3 bases and 4 bases, there was a span of 16 bases. From germline, CDR1 is SGHTA and CDR2 FQGNSA. The CDR3: CASSLMDGGRNQPQHF. The CDR3 nucleotides read TGTGCCAGCAGCTTGATGGACGGAGGTAGGAATCAGCCCCAGCATTTT.

The sample holds many counts of this clonotype. V gene TRBV7-9 combines with J gene TRBJ2-1; D might be TRBD1 or TRBD2, each matching 6 bases. This CDR3 comprises 15 residues. V was shortened by 1 base and J by 3 bases, with 10 bases between the two germline ends. Germline-derived CDR1 and CDR2 are SEHNR and FQNEAQ (reference sequence). The CDR3: CASSLDGGDYNEQFF. CDR3 DNA sequence: TGTGCCAGCAGCTTAGACGGGGGCGACTACAATGAGCAGTTCTTC.

The chain joins TRBV5-1 to TRBJ1-4; D call uncertain. Germline V gene data show CDR1 as SGHRS and CDR2 as YFSETQ. This CDR3 region has 15 residues. Trimming left V 0 bases short and J 5 bases short, with 11 bases between. The CDR3 DNA follows: TGCGCCAGCAGCTTGGCAGGCCCAAGGAATGAAAAACTGTTTTTT. The encoded protein is CASSLAGPRNEKLFF.

The rearrangement uses TRBV7-8 and TRBJ2-1; 9 nucleotides align to TRBD2. The CDR3 totals 15 residues. Germline loops: CDR1 SGHVS, CDR2 FQNEAQ. J gave up 7 bases and V 4 bases, and 8 bases lay outside the gene matches. This CDR3 is CASSSSGTSRNEQFF. The CDR3 DNA reads as TGTGCCAGCAGCTCCTCAGGGACTAGCAGAAATGAGCAGTTCTTC.

This clonotype was found many times. V usage is TRBV20-1 and J usage is TRBJ2-3; the D is unclear. Trimming left V 0 bases short and J 2 bases short, with 12 bases between. The length of the CDR3 is 15 residues. CDR1 and CDR2 (germline): DFQATT, SNEGSKA (reference sequence). This CDR3 is CSARDIRRLTDTQYF. The CDR3 DNA follows: TGCAGTGCTAGAGATATCAGGCGCCTCACAGATACGCAGTATTTT.

This clonotype was seen a few times. The chain recombines TRBV20-1 with TRBJ1-2; D is perhaps TRBD1 (5 bases). The germline V gene encodes CDR1 DFQATT and CDR2 SNEGSKA (reference sequence). The germline V and J ends were trimmed by 3 bases and 7 bases, with 12 bases remaining between them. The CDR3 runs to 12 residues. Here the CDR3 DNA reads TGCAGTGCTAGTAGTGGAGGGGCTGGCTACACCTTC. Its translation is CSASSGGAGYTF.

This clonotype has just a few counts. The CDR3 bases are TGTGCCAGCAGCGCCGAGACAGGGGGGGGTTTGGGCTACACCTTC. Amino acids: CASSAETGGGLGYTF. The chain links TRBV9 to TRBJ1-2; 9 positions match TRBD1. The CDR3 has 15 residues. In germline, CDR1 is SGDLS, CDR2 YYNGEE. Trimming cost V 3 bases and J 8 bases; bases outside gene matches: 11.

This clonotype appeared a few times. The gene calls are TRBV7-2 and TRBJ2-2, with D perhaps matching TRBD1 (6 bases). V gave up 1 base and J gave up 5 bases, with 14 bases separating them. Germline lookup yields CDR1 SGHTA and CDR2 FQGNSA. CDR3 length: 16 amino acids. The CDR3 sequence is CASSLEGHTLTGELFF. CDR3 bases: TGTGCCAGCAGCTTAGAGGGACACACACTGACCGGGGAGCTGTTTTTT.

The chain uses TRBV6-1 and TRBJ2-3, with TRBD2 matching 7 bases. The germline V gene has CDR1 MNHNS and CDR2 SASEGT. The junction had 9 bases not matched to a gene; V was cut back by 3 bases and J by 6 bases. This CDR3 has 15 amino acids. In nucleotides, the CDR3 is TGTGCCAGCAGTGAGTCGGGACTATTGAGTGATACGCAGTATTTT. It is translated as CASSESGLLSDTQYF.

Only a few counts were recorded for this clonotype. This chain links TRBV12-3 or TRBV12-4 with TRBJ2-7, with 10 bases lining up with TRBD1. This CDR3 has 15 residues. V dropped 5 bases and J dropped 2; count of bases not matched to a gene: 6. DNA for the CDR3: TGTGCCAGCAGTCCTGCCGGGACAGGGGCCTACGAGCAGTACTTC. Translating gives CASSPAGTGAYEQYF.

The V gene is TRBV24-1, the J gene TRBJ2-7, with D perhaps TRBD2 (5 bases). V was cut by 1 base and J by 0 bases, with 9 bases left in between. The CDR3 covers 15 residues. Germline V gene sequence: CDR1 KGHDR, CDR2 SFDVKD. As DNA, the CDR3 is TGTGCCACCAGTGATTTTACGGGAAGCTCCTACGAGCAGTACTTC. Its protein product is CATSDFTGSSYEQYF.

The chain uses TRBV5-1 and TRBJ2-7, with 8 bases lining up with TRBD1. The CDR3 is 15 amino acids. V lost 4 bases to trimming and J lost 6 bases; unmatched junction nucleotides: 12. CDR1 SGHRS and CDR2 YFSETQ come from the germline V gene. CDR3 in DNA: TGCGCCAGCAGCGCCGACCGGACAGGGCTGGGCGAGCAGTACTTC. As protein: CASSADRTGLGEQYF.

The V gene is TRBV29-1, the J gene TRBJ2-7; D is unresolved. The germline V gene encodes CDR1 SQVTM and CDR2 ANQGSEA. This CDR3 spans 14 amino acids. Trimming pared 4 bases from V and 0 bases from J, leaving 13 bases between. CDR3 bases: TGCAGCGTTGGGGGTATTTCGAGCTCCTACGAGCAGTACTTC. Its protein product is CSVGGISSSYEQYF.

The chain uses TRBV20-1 and TRBJ1-2; D remains ambiguous. Trimming shortened V by 1 base and J by 4 bases, and 16 bases separated the two germline ends. Germline CDR1 DFQATT, CDR2 SNEGSKA (reference sequence). The CDR3 has 15 amino acids. CDR3 protein: CSARAITRVGYGYTF. The DNA for the CDR3 is TGCAGTGCTAGAGCAATAACGCGGGTCGGCTATGGCTACACCTTC.

The CDR3 region is CASSPPGVYEQYF. CDR3 coding DNA: TGTGCCAGCAGTCCTCCAGGGGTCTACGAGCAGTACTTC. This chain uses TRBV6-1 with TRBJ2-7, with D perhaps TRBD1 (6 bases). V was trimmed by 5 bases and J by 3 bases, leaving 11 bases between them. CDR1 MNHNS and CDR2 SASEGT come from the germline V gene. The CDR3 length is 13 residues.

The chain is built from TRBV6-2 or TRBV6-3 and TRBJ1-4; TRBD1 matches at 11 bases. The CDR3 is 16 amino acids. V dropped 4 bases and J dropped 10; count of bases not matched to a gene: 11. The V gene's germline CDR1 is MNHEY and CDR2 SVGEGT. The CDR3 nucleotides are TGTGCCAGCAGTTCTGAGGCGTGGACAGGGGGCCGAAAACTGTTTTTT. Encoded protein: CASSSEAWTGGRKLFF.

This rearrangement joins TRBV11-2 to TRBJ2-1; TRBD1 aligns across 10 bases. The CDR3 runs 15 residues. Germline V CDR1 and CDR2: SGHAT, FQNNGV. Trimming removed 2 bases from V and 9 bases from J; junction bases left unmatched: 7. Here the CDR3 reads CASSLTGTGVSEQFF. In nucleotides, the CDR3 is TGTGCCAGCAGCTTAACCGGGACAGGGGTTAGTGAGCAGTTCTTC.

A few counts support this clonotype. This rearrangement joins TRBV6-2 or TRBV6-3 to TRBJ1-5; D is uncertain. Germline V gene data show CDR1 as MNHEY and CDR2 as SVGEGT. Trimming left V 2 bases short and J 3 bases short, with 8 bases between. The length of the CDR3 is 14 residues. CDR3 nucleotide sequence: TGTGCCAGCAGTTACGACGGCTACAATCAGCCCCAGCATTTT. It codes for CASSYDGYNQPQHF.

This clonotype has ten or more counts. The chain combines TRBV7-2 with TRBJ2-7; D gene uncertain. Per the germline V gene, CDR1 is SGHTA and CDR2 is FQGNSA. The CDR3 is 13 residues long. V was shortened by 0 bases and J by 3 bases, with 6 bases between the two germline ends. The DNA of the CDR3 is TGTGCCAGCAGCTTAGCGAGGAACTACGAGCAGTACTTC. This codes for CASSLARNYEQYF. Together with reference TRBV7-2 and TRBJ2-7, the CDR3 gives the full variable domain: GAGVSQSPSNKVTEKGKDVELRCDPISGHTALYWYRQSLGQGLEFLIYFQGNSAPDKSGLPSDRFSAERTGGSVSTLTIQRTQQEDSAVYLCASSLARNYEQYFGPGTRLTVT.

The V gene is TRBV24-1, the J gene TRBJ2-2, with TRBD1 matching 8 bases. There are 19 residues in the CDR3. Unmatched junction bases numbered 14, after V lost 6 bases and J lost 0 bases. Germline V gene data show CDR1 as KGHDR and CDR2 as SFDVKD. The CDR3 DNA reads as TGTGCCACCAGTTCCCCGGACAGGGTAATCGGTACGAACACCGGGGAGCTGTTTTTT. Its translation: CATSSPDRVIGTNTGELFF.

This clonotype was found many times. V is TRBV4-2 and J is TRBJ2-5; D is perhaps TRBD1 (6 bases). The germline V gene encodes CDR1 LGHNA and CDR2 YNFKEQ. The CDR3 extends over 13 amino acids. With 8 bases removed from V and 2 bases from J, the gap between germline ends came to 12 bases. The CDR3 region is CASSQDRQETQYF. The CDR3, as DNA: TGTGCCAGCTCTCAGGACAGACAAGAGACCCAGTACTTC.

The gene calls are TRBV19 and TRBJ2-3; the D is unclear. The CDR3 contains 14 residues. V was clipped by 10 bases and J by 0 bases, with 14 bases between them. Germline V CDR1 and CDR2: LNHDA, SQIVND (reference sequence). The CDR3 DNA sequence: TGTGCCACCGGAACAATGGGTAGCACAGATACGCAGTATTTT. Amino acid sequence: CATGTMGSTDTQYF.